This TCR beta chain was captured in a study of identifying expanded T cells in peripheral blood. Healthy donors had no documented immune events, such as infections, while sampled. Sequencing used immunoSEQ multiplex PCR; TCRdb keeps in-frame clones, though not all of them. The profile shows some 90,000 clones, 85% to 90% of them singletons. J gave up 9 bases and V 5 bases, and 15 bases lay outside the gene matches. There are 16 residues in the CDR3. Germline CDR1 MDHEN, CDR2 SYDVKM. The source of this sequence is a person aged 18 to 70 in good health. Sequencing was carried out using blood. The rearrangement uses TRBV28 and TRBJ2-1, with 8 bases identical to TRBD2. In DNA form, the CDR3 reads TGTGCCAGCAGTGGACCGATAGAGCGGGGGTCCGCTGAGCAGTTCTTC. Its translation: CASSGPIERGSAEQFF.